This TCR beta chain derives from a study of T-cell memory formation after mild COVID-19 (dated by TCRdb to the early 2020s). About the study as a whole: Most TCR sequence clusters were specific to one of the two donors. T-cell clones expanding and contracting after mild COVID-19 in a couple of donors were tracked by longitudinal TCRalpha and TCRbeta repertoire sequencing. The cohort comprised two young, previously healthy adult volunteers, one female and one male.

For CDR1 and CDR2, the germline V gene (reference sequence) lists GTSNPN and SVGIG. From cysteine to phenylalanine, the CDR3 is 13 amino acids long. Only the CDR3 DNA is retained, 39 bases long and in frame from the first base. V ends up 5 bases short and J 9 bases short, with an unmatched junction base count of 8. Ficoll-Paque density gradient centrifugation was the method used to isolate PBMCs. This clonotype turned up a few times. What antigen it recognizes has not been identified. Base qualities are not at hand, and no much larger clone is one base apart. The sequencer listed for this sample is Illumina NovaSeq 6000. TCRalpha and TCRbeta cDNA libraries were built by 5'RACE with constant-segment primers, adding sample barcodes and unique molecular identifiers. Trizol reagent was used to extract RNA from every sample. Amplification of the libraries took two PCR steps, and the second step added a second sample barcode plus Illumina TruSeq adapters. The libraries were sequenced on an Illumina NovaSeq using 2 x 150 bp paired-end reads. Turning to the authors' computational methods: With migec v1.2.7, reads were demultiplexed and then collapsed into UMI-guided consensus sequences. With mixcr v2.1.11, UMI consensuses were aligned to TRA and TRB V and J templates and assembled into clonotypes. A clonotype was counted as expanded or contracted only when both edgeR and NoisET called the clonotype significant, with the noise models trained on biological replicates. For edgeR calls, the cutoffs were a false discovery rate-adjusted p below 0.01 and a log2 fold-change threshold of 1. As an exploratory analysis of dynamics, max-normalized trajectories of the 1000 most abundant clonotypes were examined with PCA combined with hierarchical clustering. Each responding clone was given a CD4 or CD8 phenotype based on the CD4+ and CD8+ repertoires, which had been sequenced separately. TCRdb reworked the public reads: Q25 trimming with fastp, MiXCR clone assembly, productive beta chains retained. Duplicate CDR3 protein sequences are folded into a single record with the most common DNA and genes. What appears here as the V and J calls and clone size reflects TCRdb's work, not the paper's. This sample lists about 430,000 distinct CDR3 sequences; roughly 18% were detected once. Around a fifth of the sample is in the top ten clones.

Points the paper makes about the study in general: Clones contracting from day 15 to 85 had balanced CD4/CD8 phenotypes, while a second wave expanding from day 15 to 37 was biased towards CD4+. The detection of some responding clones in pre-infection memory suggests that pre-existing cross-reactive memory T cells joined the SARS-CoV-2 response. SARS-CoV-2 specificity was not confirmed for the second-wave clones peaking on day 37. Only a couple of mild cases were covered by the study, and larger cohorts that include severe cases with pre-infection samples were considered necessary. Contracting CD4+ clones appeared mostly in the CM and EM memory subsets, whereas CD8+ clones were enriched in EMRA.

This receptor was taken from a man in his late teens or twenties who had mild COVID-19 (a few samples of this study predate the infection). The sample titles of this study are shuffled in the database, so cell type and time point are left out; the donor was told from shared clones. The V and J genes are TRBV30 and TRBJ2-1; 9 bases in the junction line up with TRBD2. The sequenced sample was PBMCs or a T cell subset sorted from them (not recorded which). This receptor carries the CDR3 CAWAAGGLVEQFF. DNA sequence: TGTGCCTGGGCGGCGGGGGGGCTGGTTGAGCAGTTCTTC. Here the CDR3 is joined to the reference TRBV30 and TRBJ2-1 genes, and the full variable domain is: SQTIHQWPATLVQPVGSPLSLECTVEGTSNPNLYWYRQAAGRGLQLLFYSVGIGQISSEVPQNLSASRPQDRQFILSSKKLLLSDSGFYLCAWAAGGLVEQFFGPGTRLTVL.